This T cell receptor beta chain was profiled in a study of T cells after yellow fever vaccination. The length of the CDR3 is 12 residues. The V end lost 6 bases, the J end lost 11 bases, and 11 bases lay between the germline ends. CDR1 is MDHEN, CDR2 SYDVKM, per germline. MiXCR, applied by TCRdb to the 5' RACE reads, yields one record per CDR3 protein. The sample consists of more than 30,000 distinct CDR3 sequences, 5% to 8.5% of them appearing once. General study points: Reappearing after the booster were most of the clones from primary vaccination (roughly 95% CD4, 75% to 90% CD8).

This clonotype was seen repeatedly, ten times or more. The sample in question was PBMCs, either bulk or a sorted T-cell subset (CD4+, CD8+, memory, or dextramer-sorted; not recorded which), obtained on the day of the first yellow fever vaccination. The source is a man between 18 and 29 years old who received the YFV17D yellow fever vaccine. The chain joins TRBV28 to TRBJ1-6; D remains unclear. The CDR3 sequence: CASREPITPLHF. For the CDR3, the DNA is TGTGCCAGCAGAGAACCGATCACACCCCTCCACTTT.